The clone carrying this T cell receptor beta chain was picked up one time. CDR3 length: 17 amino acids. Germline assignment: CDR1 KGHSH and CDR2 LQKENI. Deletions cut 5 bases from V and 1 base from J, with 20 bases between. The assay was immunoSEQ multiplex PCR, and TCRdb's table has in-frame clones only and misses some. The sample lists 82,000 or so clones; roughly 95% were seen once. The data originate from a study of technical replicates of blood from a handful of donors. The rearrangement joins TRBV18 to TRBJ1-1; D remains ambiguous. The sequenced sample consisted of T cells isolated from PBMCs. The source is a human donor in good health. In DNA, the CDR3 is TGTGCCAGCTCAACAAGGCTGGTTGGCCAGGCGAACACTGAAGCTTTCTTT. As protein: CASSTRLVGQANTEAFF.